This entry is about one TCR beta chain. Its antigen specificity is not known. No qualities accompany the bases; no much larger clone lies one base away. Each collaborating institution followed its own protocols to collect whole blood in K2EDTA tubes. Collaborator samples were shipped for TCRbeta analysis as frozen whole blood, isolated PBMCs, or DNA extracted from either sample type. This sample was taken from a study of blood T cell repertoires in COVID-19 (TCRdb year 2020). Some background on the complete study: The collaborator samples originated in the United States, Italy and Spain and spanned the acute and convalescent phases of COVID-19. The material from the prospective study consisted of cDNA or gDNA derived from T cells, B-cell-depleted T cells, or PBMCs. The dataset comprised deeply sampled blood TCRbeta repertoires from subjects exposed to, actively infected with, or recovered from COVID-19. A freely available public database, intended as a resource for researchers studying the immune response to SARS-CoV-2, is where the repertoires were released. The samples were drawn from two sources: the first 160 participants of the ongoing ImmuneRACE study, and fewer than 1,500 subjects contributed by 6 global collaborators. Sample metadata almost always included a de-identified subject ID, COVID-19 status, age in years and sex. Where available, HLA class I and class II types were obtained from metadata supplied by the sample provider rather than from assay-based typing. The full study reports these points: How much clinical and demographic metadata was included differed by source and by participant, and the metadata was provided uncurated.

TCRbeta CDR3 regions were amplified from genomic DNA by means of the immunoSEQ Assay, a bias-controlled multiplex PCR. In the original analysis: Nucleated cell counts per sample were estimated from amplification of reference gene primers within the assay. Sequence reads were collapsed and filtered to measure the absolute abundance of every unique TCRbeta CDR3 rearrangement. For each sample, productive Simpson clonality was calculated by taking the square root of Simpson's diversity index across productive rearrangements. Held by TCRdb, this immuneACCESS table contains in-frame sequences only and omits some clones. Under half of the omission traces to an unresolved V gene where checked; the cause of the rest is unknown. The V and J calls and clone size come from that table; D and trimming were worked out from the DNA. For this sample there are tens of thousands of clones; more than 75% appear just once. Together, the top ten hold 1% to 1.5% of the sample.

V loses 3 bases of germline sequence and J loses 0 bases, and the interval between the two ends is 15 bases. According to the germline V gene (reference sequence), CDR1 reads LNHDA and CDR2 reads SQIVND. Its CDR3 holds 18 amino acids, cysteine through phenylalanine. The kept DNA is CDR3 alone, 54 bases in frame from the first base. The V and J segments used are TRBV19 and TRBJ2-6, with TRBD1 as a weak D call on 6 bases. What was sequenced was peripheral blood. This receptor was taken from a woman in her fifties or sixties with acute or convalescent COVID-19. At the DNA level, the sequence is TGTGCCAGTAGTATTGTTGTGGGGGCCTACTCTGGGGCCAACGTCCTGACTTTC. Translated, it reads CASSIVVGAYSGANVLTF.